The clone carrying this TCR beta chain was observed a single time. Its antigen is unknown. TCR beta was sequenced from blood CD8+ and CD4+ T cells. The patients who served as multiple sclerosis controls were treatment-naive and had stable or active relapsing-remitting disease that fulfilled the revised McDonald criteria. The data were obtained in a study of CD8 T cells in Susac syndrome. Findings and limits, study-wide: The study acknowledged a relatively small number of individuals in its TCR sequencing and HLA analysis.

Trimming left V 5 bases short and J 6 bases short, with 17 bases between. The CDR3 loop spans 15 amino acids. Germline V CDR1 and CDR2: SNHLY, FYNNEI. It was with random hexamers that 0.5 to 1 ug RNA was reverse transcribed. The amplification used immunoSEQ multiplex PCR on TCR beta CDR3; it spanned 54 Vbeta and 13 Jbeta. TCRdb reanalysed the immunoSEQ multiplex PCR reads using MiXCR and keeps one entry per CDR3 protein. The sample has around 140,000 distinct CDR3 sequences, 80% seen once. This TCR derives from a human donor with multiple sclerosis. Sequencing was performed on CD8+ T cells from PBMCs. V and J are TRBV2 and TRBJ2-1, with D possibly matching TRBD2 (6 bases). CDR3 nucleotide sequence: TGTGCCAGCAGTCCCGGGACTCGAGCTGGCAATGAGCAGTTCTTC. It encodes CASSPGTRAGNEQFF.